These T cell receptor beta chains were read from a single sample in a study of T-cell memory formation after mild COVID-19. TCRdb ran MiXCR on the 5' RACE reads and lists one entry per CDR3 protein. The sample lists fewer than 650,000 distinct CDR3 sequences; about 20% were seen once. Sample: PBMCs or a T cell subset sorted from them (not recorded which). The source is an adult woman who had mild COVID-19 (a few samples of this study predate the infection). Cell type and time point are not known. The CDR3 runs from the conserved cysteine through the conserved F or W. The D gene is left open where the match is weak. Clone size appears in some rows only: once, few, many, or a class for an expanded clone.

CDR3 length	V gene	clone size	J gene	D gene	CDR3 DNA	CDR3 protein
12	TRBV29-1	NA	TRBJ1-1	NA	TGCAGCGTTGTTAGGGACTCTGGTGAAGCTTTCTTT	CSVVRDSGEAFF
12	TRBV24-1	few	TRBJ2-1	NA	TGTGCCACCAGTGATTTAGAGGTTGAGCAGTTCTTC	CATSDLEVEQFF
16	TRBV6-5	NA	TRBJ2-2	TRBD2	TGTGCCAGCAGTTATATCTCGGGAGGAAACACCGGGGAGCTGTTTTTT	CASSYISGGNTGELFF
13	TRBV19	NA	TRBJ2-7	NA	TGTGCCAGTAGTAACCGGCCCGCCTACGAGCAGTACTTC	CASSNRPAYEQYF
15	TRBV20-1	NA	TRBJ1-2	TRBD1	TGCAGTGCTAGGACAGGGGGCATGATAATCTCTGGCTACACCTTC	CSARTGGMIISGYTF
17	TRBV19	NA	TRBJ1-6	NA	TGTGCCAGTAGTCGACGACGAGACGCCTTCTATAATTCACCCCTCCACTTT	CASSRRRDAFYNSPLHF
16	TRBV5-4	NA	TRBJ2-5	TRBD2	TGTGCCAGCAGCTTGGAGCCTAGCGGGGGAGGAGAGACCCAGTACTTC	CASSLEPSGGGETQYF
19	TRBV9	few	TRBJ2-6	NA	TGTGCCAGCAGCGTTTCCACAGGGCCGGAGGTCTCTGGGGCCAACGTCCTGACTTTC	CASSVSTGPEVSGANVLTF
16	TRBV4-1	NA	TRBJ2-3	NA	TGCGCCAGCACCAAGGGGAACGGAGCGACCGCAGATACGCAGTATTTT	CASTKGNGATADTQYF
15	TRBV12-3/TRBV12-4	NA	TRBJ1-5	TRBD1	TGTGCCAGCAGCCCCTGGACAGGGAAAGACGAGCCCCAGCATTTT	CASSPWTGKDEPQHF
13	TRBV9	few	TRBJ1-6	NA	TGTGCCAGCAGCGCCAGGGAGGAATCACCCCTCCACTTT	CASSAREESPLHF
17	TRBV30	NA	TRBJ1-4	TRBD1	TGTGCCTGGAACCAGGCGAGGACAGGGAGAGGGGAGGAAAAACTGTTTTTT	CAWNQARTGRGEEKLFF
15	TRBV3-1	NA	TRBJ2-7	TRBD2	TGTGCCAGCAGCCAAGGGCTAGCGGACACCTACGAGCAGTACTTC	CASSQGLADTYEQYF
14	TRBV5-1	NA	TRBJ1-1	NA	TGCGCCAGCAGCTTTTCCGGGGGGAACACTGAAGCTTTCTTT	CASSFSGGNTEAFF
16	TRBV25-1	NA	TRBJ2-1	TRBD2	TGTGCCAGCTGTTCTTCGAGACTAGCGGGAGGTGGTGAGCAGTTCTTC	CASCSSRLAGGGEQFF
12	TRBV15	NA	TRBJ2-1	NA	TGTGCCACCAGCAATACCGGGACGACCAAGTTCTTC	CATSNTGTTKFF
14	TRBV7-2	few	TRBJ2-5	NA	TGTGCCAGCAGCTTATTTGCAGGGACGGAGACCCAGTACTTC	CASSLFAGTETQYF
15	TRBV4-1	NA	TRBJ1-5	NA	TGCGCCAGCAGCCAAATATGGGATAGCAATCAGCCCCAGCATTTT	CASSQIWDSNQPQHF
12	TRBV10-3	many	TRBJ2-1	TRBD1	TGTGCCATCAGTGATCGAGACAGGGAGCCGTTCTTC	CAISDRDREPFF
16	TRBV19	NA	TRBJ2-1	NA	TGTGCCAGTAGTCCGTTAGCGGTTAACCCGCAGAATGAGCAGTTCTTC	CASSPLAVNPQNEQFF
18	TRBV5-1	NA	TRBJ2-3	TRBD2	TGCGCCAGCAGCTTGGTGGGACTAGCGTATACTAGCACAGATACGCAGTATTTT	CASSLVGLAYTSTDTQYF
14	TRBV4-1	few	TRBJ1-4	NA	TGCGCCAGCAGCCAAGAACGGGGAGGGGAAAAACTGTTTTTT	CASSQERGGEKLFF
16	TRBV4-1	NA	TRBJ2-7	NA	TGCGCCAGCAGCCAAAAACTCGGGACACTTTACTACGAGCAGTACTTC	CASSQKLGTLYYEQYF
15	TRBV5-1	NA	TRBJ2-5	TRBD1	TGCGCCAGCAGCAATCCGGGACAGACCCAAGAGACCCAGTACTTC	CASSNPGQTQETQYF
15	TRBV12-3/TRBV12-4	few	TRBJ2-7	TRBD1	TGTGCCAGCAGTCCAGAGGGACAGGGGGCCTACGAGCAGTACTTC	CASSPEGQGAYEQYF
13	TRBV11-2	few	TRBJ2-1	TRBD2	TGTGCCAGCAGCCGTGGACTAGGAAGTGAGCAGTTCTTC	CASSRGLGSEQFF
14	TRBV12-3/TRBV12-4	few	TRBJ2-7	TRBD1	TGTGCCAGCAGGCCGACAGGGCCGGGAAACGAGCAGTACTTC	CASRPTGPGNEQYF
13	TRBV6-5	few	TRBJ2-1	TRBD1	TGTGCCAGCAGACAGGGGGCCTACAATGAGCAGTTCTTC	CASRQGAYNEQFF
15	TRBV10-3	few	TRBJ1-1	NA	TGTGCCATCAGTGAATCCCAGGCAGATAACACTGAAGCTTTCTTT	CAISESQADNTEAFF
14	TRBV5-1	NA	TRBJ2-3	NA	TGCGCCAGCAGCTTACTACTAGTCACAGATACGCAGTATTTT	CASSLLLVTDTQYF
15	TRBV20-1	NA	TRBJ2-3	TRBD2	TGCAGTGCTTCGGGACTAGCGGGGCTCACAGATACGCAGTATTTT	CSASGLAGLTDTQYF
14	TRBV12-3/TRBV12-4	once	TRBJ2-5	TRBD1	TGTGCCAGCAGTTCCACAACAGGGGTAGAGACCCAGTGCTTC	CASSSTTGVETQCF
15	TRBV6-5	few	TRBJ2-1	NA	TGTGCCAGCAAGAGGGAGGAAGGACTATACAATGAGCAGTTCTTC	CASKREEGLYNEQFF
14	TRBV10-3	NA	TRBJ1-2	TRBD1	TGTGCCATCAGTGTGGCAGGGGGGAACTATGGCTACACCTTC	CAISVAGGNYGYTF
14	TRBV7-6	many	TRBJ2-6	NA	TGTGCCAGCAGCTTAGGGGGTGGGGCCAACGTCCTGACTTTC	CASSLGGGANVLTF
14	TRBV5-1	NA	TRBJ1-2	NA	TGCGCCAGCAGCTCCGGGGTGGGGCCGGGTGGCTACACCTTC	CASSSGVGPGGYTF
16	TRBV24-1	NA	TRBJ2-6	NA	TGTGCCACCAGTGACCCTAGCCCCTCTGGGGCCAACGTCCTGACTTTC	CATSDPSPSGANVLTF
16	TRBV7-9	NA	TRBJ2-4	TRBD2	TGTGCCAGCAGCCCCTGGACTAGCGGGGGAGGATACATTCAGTACTTC	CASSPWTSGGGYIQYF
13	TRBV19	few	TRBJ1-4	NA	TGTGCCAGTAACTCTCGGACTAATGAAAAACTGTTTTTT	CASNSRTNEKLFF